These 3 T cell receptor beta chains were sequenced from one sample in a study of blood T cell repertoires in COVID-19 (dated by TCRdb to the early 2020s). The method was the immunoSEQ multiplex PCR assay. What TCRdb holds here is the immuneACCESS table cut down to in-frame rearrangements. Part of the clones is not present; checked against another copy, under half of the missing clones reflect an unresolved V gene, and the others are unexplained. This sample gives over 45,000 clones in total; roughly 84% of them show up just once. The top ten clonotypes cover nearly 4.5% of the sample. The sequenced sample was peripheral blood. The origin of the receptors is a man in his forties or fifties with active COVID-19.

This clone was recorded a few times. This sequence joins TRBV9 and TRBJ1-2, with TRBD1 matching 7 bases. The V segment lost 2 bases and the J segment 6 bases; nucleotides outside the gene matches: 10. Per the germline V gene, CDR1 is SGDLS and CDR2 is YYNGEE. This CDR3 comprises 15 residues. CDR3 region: CASSVGTAAPHGYTF. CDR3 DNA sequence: TGTGCCAGCAGCGTCGGGACAGCCGCCCCCCATGGCTACACCTTC.

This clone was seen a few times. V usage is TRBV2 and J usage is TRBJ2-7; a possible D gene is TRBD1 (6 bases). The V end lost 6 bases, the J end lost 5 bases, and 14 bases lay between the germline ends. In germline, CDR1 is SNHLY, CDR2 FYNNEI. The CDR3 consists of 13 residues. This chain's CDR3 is CASSGTGQDEQYF. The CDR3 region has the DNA TGTGCCAGCAGCGGTACAGGGCAGGACGAGCAGTACTTC.

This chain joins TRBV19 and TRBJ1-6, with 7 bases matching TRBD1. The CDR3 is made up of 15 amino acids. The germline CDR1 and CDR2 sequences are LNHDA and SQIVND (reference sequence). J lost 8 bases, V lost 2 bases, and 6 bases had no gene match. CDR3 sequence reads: CASSIQGVGDSPLHF. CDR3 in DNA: TGTGCCAGTAGTATACAGGGGGTTGGGGATTCACCCCTCCACTTT.